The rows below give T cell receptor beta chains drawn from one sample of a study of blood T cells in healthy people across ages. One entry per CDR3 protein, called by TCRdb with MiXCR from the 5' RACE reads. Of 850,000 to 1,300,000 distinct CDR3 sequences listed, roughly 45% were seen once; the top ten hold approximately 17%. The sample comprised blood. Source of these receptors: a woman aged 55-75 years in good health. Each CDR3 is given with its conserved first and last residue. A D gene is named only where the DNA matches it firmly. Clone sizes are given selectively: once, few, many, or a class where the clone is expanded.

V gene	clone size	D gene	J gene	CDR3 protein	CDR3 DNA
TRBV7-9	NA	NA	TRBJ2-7	CASSPGHYEQYF	TGTGCCAGCAGCCCGGGACATTACGAGCAGTACTTC
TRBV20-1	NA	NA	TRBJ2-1	CSARAGPLRDEQFF	TGCAGTGCTAGGGCGGGACCCCTCAGGGATGAGCAGTTCTTC
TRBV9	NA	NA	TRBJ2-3	CASKGEGLKDTQYF	TGTGCCAGCAAGGGGGAGGGCCTGAAAGATACGCAGTATTTT
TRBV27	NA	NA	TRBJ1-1	CASSLVRTPNTEAFF	TGTGCCAGCAGTTTAGTTCGGACACCGAACACTGAAGCTTTCTTT
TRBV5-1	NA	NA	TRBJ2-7	CASSLANGGFSYEQYF	TGCGCCAGCAGCTTGGCCAATGGGGGGTTCTCCTACGAGCAGTACTTC
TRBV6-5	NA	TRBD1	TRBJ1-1	CASSSPDRGTEAFF	TGTGCCAGCAGCTCTCCCGACAGGGGCACTGAAGCTTTCTTT
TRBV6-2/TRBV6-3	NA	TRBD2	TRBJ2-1	CASSYSPGTSAQGGSYNEQFF	TGTGCCAGCAGTTACTCGCCCGGGACTAGCGCCCAGGGGGGCTCCTACAATGAGCAGTTCTTC
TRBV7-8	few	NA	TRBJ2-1	CASKSLSYNEQFF	TGTGCCAGCAAGTCTCTCTCCTACAATGAGCAGTTCTTC
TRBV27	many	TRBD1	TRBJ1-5	CASSHTRTGDQPQHF	TGTGCCAGCAGTCATACTAGGACAGGGGATCAGCCCCAGCATTTT
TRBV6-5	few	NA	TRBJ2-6	CASSYDSFSGANVLTF	TGTGCCAGCAGTTACGACAGTTTCTCTGGGGCCAACGTCCTGACTTTC
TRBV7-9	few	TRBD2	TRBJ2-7	CASSRGVMEQYF	TGTGCCAGCAGCCGGGGGGTTATGGAGCAGTACTTC
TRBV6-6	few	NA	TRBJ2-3	CASSIGADTQYF	TGTGCCAGTAGTATAGGGGCGGATACGCAGTATTTT
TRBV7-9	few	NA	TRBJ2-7	CASSLDTVAPEQYF	TGTGCCAGCAGCTTAGACACGGTGGCTCCCGAGCAGTACTTC
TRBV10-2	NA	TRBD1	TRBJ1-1	CASKGGGGDTEAFF	TGCGCCAGCAAAGGGGGCGGAGGGGACACTGAAGCTTTCTTT
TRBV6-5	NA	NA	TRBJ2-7	CASSYSSAGGLKEQYF	TGTGCCAGCAGTTACTCGTCAGCAGGAGGCCTCAAGGAGCAGTACTTC
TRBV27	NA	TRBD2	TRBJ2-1	CASSTLAGSYNEQFF	TGTGCCAGCAGTACCTTAGCGGGATCCTACAATGAGCAGTTCTTC
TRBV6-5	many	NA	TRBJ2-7	CASSYRGGSGASYEQYF	TGTGCCAGCAGTTACCGGGGCGGTAGCGGAGCTTCCTACGAGCAGTACTTC
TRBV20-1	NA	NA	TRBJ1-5	CSARESFQRQTQHF	TGCAGTGCTAGAGAAAGTTTCCAGCGACAGACCCAGCATTTT
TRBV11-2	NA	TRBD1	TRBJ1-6	CASSLRDRGPSPLHF	TGTGCCAGCAGCTTGCGGGACAGGGGGCCATCACCCCTCCACTTT
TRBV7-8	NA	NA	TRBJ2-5	CASSLVGPAQETQYF	TGTGCCAGCAGCCTCGTGGGGCCGGCTCAAGAGACCCAGTACTTC
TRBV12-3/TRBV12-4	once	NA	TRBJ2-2	CASRLGGPGELFF	TGTGCCAGCAGGCTAGGGGGACCCGGGGAGCTGTTTTTT
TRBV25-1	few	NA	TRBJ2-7	CASSVDIYEQYF	TGTGCCAGCAGTGTCGACATTTACGAGCAGTACTTC
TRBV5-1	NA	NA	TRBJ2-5	CASSFGSGSLETQYF	TGCGCCAGCAGCTTCGGGTCCGGATCCCTAGAGACCCAGTACTTC
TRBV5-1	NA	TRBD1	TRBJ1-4	CASSFLGQGNEKLFF	TGCGCCAGCAGCTTTCTTGGACAGGGAAATGAAAAACTGTTTTTT
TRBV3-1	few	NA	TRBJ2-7	CASSQGGDEQYF	TGTGCCAGCAGCCAAGGAGGGGACGAGCAGTACTTC
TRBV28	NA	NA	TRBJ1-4	CASKVGSEKLFF	TGTGCTAGCAAGGTCGGGAGTGAAAAACTGTTTTTT
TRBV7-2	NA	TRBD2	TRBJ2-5	CASSFLAGAPETQYF	TGTGCCAGCAGCTTTTTAGCGGGAGCCCCAGAGACCCAGTACTTC
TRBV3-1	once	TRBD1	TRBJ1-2	CASSQDATGASGHTF	TGTGCCAGCAGCCAAGATGCGACAGGGGCAAGTGGCCACACCTTC
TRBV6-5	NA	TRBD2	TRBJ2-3	CASSSLRGSSADTQYF	TGTGCCAGCAGTTCCCTACGCGGGAGTAGTGCAGATACGCAGTATTTT
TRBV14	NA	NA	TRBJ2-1	CASSQATFYNEQFF	TGTGCCAGCAGCCAAGCGACATTCTACAATGAGCAGTTCTTC
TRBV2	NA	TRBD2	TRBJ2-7	CASSNSGMGLANEQYF	TGTGCCAGCAGTAATTCCGGGATGGGACTAGCAAACGAGCAGTACTTC
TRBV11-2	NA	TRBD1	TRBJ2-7	CASSFRDRVLEQYF	TGTGCCAGCAGCTTCCGGGACAGGGTCCTCGAGCAGTACTTC
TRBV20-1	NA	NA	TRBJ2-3	CSARGFRRGSTDTQYF	TGCAGTGCTAGAGGGTTTCGTCGGGGGAGCACAGATACGCAGTATTTT
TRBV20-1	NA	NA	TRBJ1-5	CSGWGGQGFQPQHF	TGCAGTGGATGGGGGGGCCAGGGCTTTCAGCCCCAGCATTTT
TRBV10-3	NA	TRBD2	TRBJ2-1	CATRTGAGEGNEQFF	TGTGCCACTCGAACCGGGGCGGGAGAGGGGAATGAGCAGTTCTTC
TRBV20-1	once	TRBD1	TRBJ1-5	CSADRGGGNQPQHF	TGCAGTGCCGACAGGGGTGGGGGCAATCAGCCCCAGCATTTT
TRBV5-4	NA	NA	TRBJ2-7	CASSAAASSYEQYF	TGTGCCAGCAGCGCCGCTGCCAGCTCCTACGAGCAGTACTTC
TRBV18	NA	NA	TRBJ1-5	CASSQREPQGGSNQPQHF	TGTGCCAGCTCACAACGCGAACCGCAGGGTGGGAGCAATCAGCCCCAGCATTTT
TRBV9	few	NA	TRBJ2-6	CASSVYGGGANVLTF	TGTGCCAGCAGCGTATACGGGGGTGGGGCCAACGTCCTGACTTTC
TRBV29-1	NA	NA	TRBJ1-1	CSVVGGPGVNTEAFF	TGCAGCGTTGTTGGGGGGCCGGGGGTGAACACTGAAGCTTTCTTT
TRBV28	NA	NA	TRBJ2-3	CASRRSRSSDTQYF	TGTGCCAGCAGGCGTAGCAGGAGTTCAGATACGCAGTATTTT
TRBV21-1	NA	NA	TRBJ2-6	CASSKDGGPTGANVLTF	TGTGCCAGCAGCAAAGATGGGGGGCCGACTGGGGCCAACGTCCTGACTTTC
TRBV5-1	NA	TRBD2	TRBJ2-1	CASSLVSGRAYPLYNEQFF	TGCGCCAGCAGCTTGGTTAGCGGGAGGGCCTACCCCCTCTACAATGAGCAGTTCTTC
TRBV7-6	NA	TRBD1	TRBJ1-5	CASSSSDRGCNQPQHF	TGTGCCAGCAGCTCCTCGGACAGGGGGTGTAATCAGCCCCAGCATTTT
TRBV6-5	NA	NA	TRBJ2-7	CASSRGSAYEQYF	TGTGCCAGCAGTCGTGGATCTGCCTACGAGCAGTACTTC